This is a list of T cell receptor beta chains from one sample in a study of PD-L1 blockade in urothelial cancer. Using immunoSEQ multiplex PCR, the repertoire was profiled, and TCRdb retains in-frame clones only, with some absent. The sample carries fewer than 65,000 clones, 84% recorded once. This sample comprised PBMCs, obtained around atezolizumab (anti-PD-L1) treatment. These receptors were obtained from a man aged 65-85 years with urothelial cancer. The CDR3 runs from the conserved cysteine through the conserved F or W. Fields, in order: CDR3 DNA, CDR3 protein, V gene, J gene, D gene, clone size. D genes are given only for firm matches. Where a row states a size, it is once, few, many or the class of an expanded clone; other rows omit it.

TGTGCCAGCAGCGCGGGTTGGGGGGGGCCATACGAGCAGTACTTC	CASSAGWGGPYEQYF	TRBV5-4	TRBJ2-7	.	.
TGTGCCAGCAGTCCGGGGACAGATACGCAGTATTTT	CASSPGTDTQYF	TRBV27	TRBJ2-3	.	.
TGTGCCAGCAGTAGCCGGGAGACCCAGTACTTC	CASSSRETQYF	TRBV6-6	TRBJ2-5	.	.
TGTGCCAGTAGAGGGACAGGATTTCAAGAGACCCAGTACTTC	CASRGTGFQETQYF	TRBV19	TRBJ2-5	TRBD1	.
TGTGCCAGCAGGCTTGGGGAGAGTAACTATGGCTACACCTTC	CASRLGESNYGYTF	TRBV6-5	TRBJ1-2	.	.
TGTGCCAGCAGTGCTTACAATGAGCAGTTCTTC	CASSAYNEQFF	TRBV2	TRBJ2-1	.	.
TGTGCCAGCAGGCAGGGCCCCTACGAGCAGTACTTC	CASRQGPYEQYF	TRBV28	TRBJ2-7	.	.
TGTGCCTGGAGTGACGGGGGGCACTACTATGGCTACACCTTC	CAWSDGGHYYGYTF	TRBV30	TRBJ1-2	.	.
TGCGCCAGCAGCCCTCGGCTAGCGGGAGGGAGCCGAGAGACCCAGTACTTC	CASSPRLAGGSRETQYF	TRBV4-1	TRBJ2-5	TRBD2	.
TGTGCCTGGAGTTCCGGGACTTACACCGGGGAGCTGTTTTTT	CAWSSGTYTGELFF	TRBV30	TRBJ2-2	.	.
TGTGCCAGCAGCTTAGCGAGGCAGGGCGGGCCCCAGCATTTT	CASSLARQGGPQHF	TRBV7-2	TRBJ1-5	.	.
TGTGCCAGCAGCCCCGCGGGGAACTATGGCTACACCTTC	CASSPAGNYGYTF	TRBV7-9	TRBJ1-2	.	.
TGTGCCAGCAGAGGAGGTCGTTCCCGGCGGGGGAACACTGAAGCTTTCTTT	CASRGGRSRRGNTEAFF	TRBV9	TRBJ1-1	.	.
TGCGCCAGCAGCTTGATGAGCAAAAGGGGCTCCTACAATGAGCAGTTCTTC	CASSLMSKRGSYNEQFF	TRBV5-1	TRBJ2-1	.	.
TGTGCCTGGAGTGAGTTGAGGAAGGAGCTGTTTTTT	CAWSELRKELFF	TRBV30	TRBJ2-2	.	.
TGTGCCAGCAGGGTTAGCGGAATCCAAGAGACCCAGTACTTC	CASRVSGIQETQYF	TRBV6-1	TRBJ2-5	.	once
TGCGCCAGCAGCTTGAATCCGGCAGGGGCCAGCTCCTACGAGCAGTACTTC	CASSLNPAGASSYEQYF	TRBV5-1	TRBJ2-7	.	.
TGTGCCAGCAGCTCCGACAAAGCGGACACTGAAGCTTTCTTT	CASSSDKADTEAFF	TRBV7-8	TRBJ1-1	.	.
TGCGCCAGCAGCTTGAGCGGGAGCTCTGAGCACGAGCAGTACTTC	CASSLSGSSEHEQYF	TRBV5-1	TRBJ2-7	TRBD2	.
TGCGCCAGCAGCTTGGCCGCTCCCCCCTACGAGCAGTACTTC	CASSLAAPPYEQYF	TRBV5-1	TRBJ2-7	.	once
TGTGCCAGCAGCCAAGCCAGGGTTTATGGCTACACCTTC	CASSQARVYGYTF	TRBV14	TRBJ1-2	.	.
TGCGCCAGCAGCCTGTCGGACAGGGCCACTAACTATGGCTACACCTTC	CASSLSDRATNYGYTF	TRBV4-3	TRBJ1-2	TRBD1	.
TGTGCCAGCAGTTTGCAGAATACTGAAGCTTTCTTT	CASSLQNTEAFF	TRBV28	TRBJ1-1	.	.
TGTGCCAGTAGTCCCCGGACTGATCAGCCCCAGCATTTT	CASSPRTDQPQHF	TRBV19	TRBJ1-5	.	.
TGCGCCAGCAGCTTGTCTAGCGGGGGAGCTAGCACAGATACGCAGTATTTT	CASSLSSGGASTDTQYF	TRBV5-1	TRBJ2-3	TRBD2	.
TGTGCCAGCAGCTTCCTTTTTGGAAACACCATATATTTT	CASSFLFGNTIYF	TRBV7-9	TRBJ1-3	.	.
TGTGCCAGCAGTGAATTGAGAGCCGATACGCAGTATTTT	CASSELRADTQYF	TRBV6-1	TRBJ2-3	.	.
TGTGCCAGCAGCCTCGGGAGTGGGGCTGATACGCAGTATTTT	CASSLGSGADTQYF	TRBV7-9	TRBJ2-3	.	.
TGTGCCTGGAGTGTTCGGGGAAACACCATATATTTT	CAWSVRGNTIYF	TRBV30	TRBJ1-3	.	.
TGTGCCAGCTCACCACCGTCGGGGATCTACGAGCAGTACTTC	CASSPPSGIYEQYF	TRBV18	TRBJ2-7	.	.
TGCGCCAGCAGCCAAGAAGGACAGGGATGGTTAGAGCAGTACTTC	CASSQEGQGWLEQYF	TRBV4-1	TRBJ2-7	TRBD1	.
TGCAGCGCTGGTGCTAGCACGACCTACAATGAGCAGTTCTTC	CSAGASTTYNEQFF	TRBV29-1	TRBJ2-1	.	.
TGTGCCAGCAGCCCTGGTGCCACCCCGACAACTGAAGCTTTCTTT	CASSPGATPTTEAFF	TRBV5-8	TRBJ1-1	.	.
TGCGCCAGCACCTCCGGGCCTGGGGCGACCCAAGAGACCCAGTACTTC	CASTSGPGATQETQYF	TRBV10-2	TRBJ2-5	.	.
TGTGCCAGCAGCTTGGCCACTAGCGGGGGGGCAGAGACCCAGTACTTC	CASSLATSGGAETQYF	TRBV5-4	TRBJ2-5	TRBD2	.
TGTGCCAGTAGCTCCAGGGGTCAGCCCCAGCATTTT	CASSSRGQPQHF	TRBV19	TRBJ1-5	.	few
TGCGCCAGCAGCCAGGCTAGCGGAGACAATGAGCAGTTCTTC	CASSQASGDNEQFF	TRBV4-3	TRBJ2-1	TRBD2	.
TGTGCCACCAGCAGACCTTCTCAGCCCCAGCATTTT	CATSRPSQPQHF	TRBV15	TRBJ1-5	.	.
TGTGCCTGGAGTGTGGGGGGAGCGTTGAAGGGCGAGCAGTACTTC	CAWSVGGALKGEQYF	TRBV30	TRBJ2-7	.	.
TGTGCCAGCAGCCGGCGGAGCAGGGGGGACATTCAGTACTTC	CASSRRSRGDIQYF	TRBV5-4	TRBJ2-4	.	.
TGCGCCAGCAGCTTGGCCGTTTCCGGGACAGGGGTCGTAGATACGCAGTATTTT	CASSLAVSGTGVVDTQYF	TRBV5-1	TRBJ2-3	TRBD1	.